These 29 T cell receptor beta chains share one sample of origin, sequenced in a study of tissue T cells after allogeneic stem cell transplantation. Indicated time point: mouse harvest day 7 after allogeneic transplant. The graft held 10^6 splenic CD5+ T cells and 10^7 T-cell-depleted bone marrow cells. Clones were sequenced by immunoSEQ multiplex PCR, and TCRdb holds only the in-frame ones, with some missing. This table has 5,500 to 8,500 clones, approximately 50% appearing once. Sequencing input: gut tissue. The source is a female BALB/c mouse given C57BL/6 T cells with graft-versus-host disease after an allogeneic hematopoietic cell transplant.

The table lists this clone with a few counts. Any gene name here is a mouse gene name. The CDR3 end lies 1 residue beyond the end of the read and is filled in from the germline J gene. The chain uses TRBV24 and TRBJ2-3, with 11 bases fitting TRBD2. With V trimmed by 2 bases and J by 2 bases, 9 bases remained unmatched. This CDR3 is built from 18 residues. The germline gives CDR1 KGHTA, CDR2 FRNEEI. CDR3: CASSLPTGGARDAETLYF. Partial CDR3 DNA: TGTGCCAGCAGTCTGCCCACTGGGGGGGCGAGAGATGCAGAAACGCTGTAT.

On this clone: Gene names and germline match the mouse. The CDR3 DNA, read in part, is TGTGCCAGCAGTCCACTGGACAGTCAAAACACCTTGTAC. This gives the protein CASSPLDSQNTLY. The whole CDR3 is CASSPLDSQNTLYF. The J gene is TRBJ2-4, the V gene TRBV26; D is perhaps TRBD2 (5 bases). The read is 1 residue too short to cover the CDR3 end, so that end is filled in from the germline J gene. Trimming shortened V by 4 bases and J by 0 bases, and 8 bases separated the two germline ends. The CDR3 length is 14 residues. Germline values: CDR1 KGHPV, CDR2 FQNQEV (reference sequence).

Turning to this clone: Genes here carry mouse names. The missing CDR3 end, 1 residue past where the read stops, is filled in from the germline J gene. The chain combines TRBV12-2 with TRBJ1-4; D not resolved. CDR3 length: 12 residues. In germline, CDR1 is SGHLS, CDR2 HYDKME. V dropped 4 bases and J dropped 4 bases, with 6 bases sitting between them. The CDR3 spells CASSQNNERLFF. The sequenced CDR3 bases are TGTGCCAGCTCGCAAAACAACGAAAGATTATTT. Full variable domain (missing parts from reference TRBV12-2 and TRBJ1-4): NSGVVQSPRYIIKGKGERSILKCIPISGHLSVAWYQQTQGQELKFFIQHYDKMERDKGNLPSRFSVQQFDDYHSEMNMSALELEDSAVYFCASSQNNERLFFGHGTKLSVL.

Points on this clone: Gene names are mouse gene names. The read terminates 1 residue ahead of where the CDR3 ends, so the germline J gene completes it. The V gene is TRBV20, the J gene TRBJ2-7, with D possibly called TRBD1 or TRBD2 (5 bases each). Trimming stripped 6 bases from V and 3 bases from J, with 9 bases between. The CDR3 has 11 residues. The V gene's germline CDR1 is GFQATS and CDR2 STVNSAI. The CDR3 DNA, read in part, is TGTGGTGCCCACGGGGGCTATGAACAGTAC. This gives the protein CGAHGGYEQY. The CDR3 in its entirety is CGAHGGYEQYF.

This clone was picked up a small number of times. The gene names given are mouse names. The DNA read from the CDR3 is TGTGCCAGCAGCCCCGGGACAAATTATGAACAGTAC. The encoded protein is CASSPGTNYEQY. The entire CDR3 protein reads CASSPGTNYEQYF. This sequence joins TRBV26 and TRBJ2-7, with D perhaps matching TRBD1 (6 bases). The DNA ends 1 residue before the CDR3 does, and the rest of the CDR3 is filled in from the germline J gene. V lost 6 bases and J 4 bases, leaving 13 bases between the germline ends. Germline assignment: CDR1 KGHPV and CDR2 FQNQEV (reference sequence). The CDR3 contains 13 residues.

On this clone itself: Here the gene names and germline are mouse. The read falls 1 residue short of the CDR3 end, and the missing part is taken from the germline J gene. The chain has TRBV13-3 and TRBJ1-3, with D uncertain. V lost 7 bases to trimming and J lost 0 bases, with 11 bases between them. CDR3 length equals 14 residues. Germline V lookup: CDR1 NNHDY, CDR2 SYVADS. The CDR3 loop is CASGVAHSGNTLYF. Incomplete CDR3 DNA: TGTGCCAGCGGCGTTGCACATTCTGGAAATACGCTCTAT.

This clone is medium-sized within its sample. Genes and germline come from the mouse. With the read ending 1 residue before the CDR3 end, the germline J gene is used to fill in that end. The J gene is TRBJ2-2, the V gene TRBV13-1; 11 bases are a match to TRBD1. Germline loops: CDR1 NSHNY, CDR2 SYGAGN. CDR3 size: 12 residues. Trimming took 10 bases from V and 4 from J; bases not matched to a gene: 0. The CDR3: CAGTGGTGQLYF. Incomplete CDR3 DNA: TGTGCCGGGACAGGGGGCACCGGGCAGCTCTAC.

In its sample, this clone was seen a few times. Genes and germline are mouse. From the germline J gene comes the end of the CDR3, since the read stops 1 residue before it. The chain couples TRBV26 to TRBJ1-2; the D gene is possibly TRBD1 (5 bases). The ends were cut back, 6 bases at V and 2 bases at J, with 10 bases in the middle. The CDR3 is 13 amino acids. Per the germline V gene, CDR1 is KGHPV and CDR2 is FQNQEV (reference sequence). CDR3 DNA (partial): TGTGCCAGCAGACTGGGACGGAACTCCGACTACACC. Its protein product is CASRLGRNSDYT. The entire CDR3 is CASRLGRNSDYTF.

This clone was counted a single time. Genes here carry mouse names. From the germline J gene comes the end of the CDR3, since the read stops 1 residue before it. J is TRBJ2-5 and V is TRBV26; TRBD1 matches at 8 bases. This CDR3 has 16 residues. CDR1 and CDR2 from the germline V gene are KGHPV and FQNQEV (reference sequence). J gave up 2 bases and V 2 bases, and 6 bases lay outside the gene matches. The CDR3 bases that were read are TGTGCCAGCAGTCTGCCAGGGGGCGCGAGCCAAGACACCCAGTAC. It encodes CASSLPGGASQDTQY. The full CDR3 protein is CASSLPGGASQDTQYF.

To note about this clone: The germline and genes are mouse ones. The CDR3 end is not reached by the read, which stops 1 residue before it; the germline J gene fills it in. The chain employs TRBV3 and TRBJ1-2; no reliable D call. Germline loops: CDR1 SNHLY, CDR2 FYNGKV (reference sequence). The V end was cut by 2 bases, the J end by 0 bases, with 4 bases between. The CDR3 is 13 residues long. Incomplete CDR3 DNA: TGTGCCAGCAGCTTAAATGCAAACTCCGACTACACC. This sequence encodes CASSLNANSDYT. The whole CDR3 is CASSLNANSDYTF. Complete variable domain (other parts from reference TRBV3 and TRBJ1-2): GPKVLQIPSHQIIDMGQMVTLNCDPVSNHLYFYWYKQILGQQMEFLVNFYNGKVMEKSKLFKDQFSVERPDGSYFTLKIQPTALEDSAVYFCASSLNANSDYTFGSGTRLLVI.

On this clone itself: The germline and genes are mouse ones. CDR3 DNA, as far as it was read: TGTGCCAGCAGCCCCCCTGCAGAAACGCTGTAT. Amino acids: CASSPPAETLY. The whole CDR3 sequence is CASSPPAETLYF. This chain joins TRBV3 and TRBJ2-3; D unresolved. The read is 1 residue too short to cover the CDR3 end, so that end is filled in from the germline J gene. CDR3 length: 12 residues. V was pared by 5 bases and J by 2 bases, with 5 bases between. Germline CDR1 SNHLY, CDR2 FYNGKV (reference sequence).

This clone was counted a few times. The germline and genes are mouse ones. Read sequence stops 1 residue before the CDR3 end, and the germline J gene provides the missing end. V and J are TRBV19 and TRBJ2-5; tentatively, D is TRBD1 (6 bases). The V gene lost 5 bases and the J gene lost 0 bases, with 10 bases spanning the gap. The CDR3 loop spans 14 amino acids. From germline, CDR1 is FNHDT and CDR2 SITEND (reference sequence). CDR3 region: CASRPTGNQDTQYF. The part of the CDR3 DNA that was read is TGTGCCAGCAGGCCAACAGGGAACCAAGACACCCAGTAC.

This clone was seen more than once but under ten times. Mouse germline and gene names are used. The read halts 1 residue ahead of the CDR3 end, with the missing end drawn from the germline J gene. The J gene is TRBJ2-7, the V gene TRBV13-3; 11 bases match TRBD1. CDR1 NNHDY and CDR2 SYVADS come from the germline V gene. Trimming took 2 bases from V and 6 from J; bases not matched to a gene: 1. The CDR3 covers 13 residues. The part of the CDR3 DNA that was read is TGTGCCAGCAGTGAGGACAGGGGGCGTGAACAGTAC. This encodes CASSEDRGREQY. The CDR3 reads in full as CASSEDRGREQYF.

As to this clone: Mouse germline and gene names are used. The CDR3 end lies 1 residue beyond the end of the read and is filled in from the germline J gene. V gene TRBV14 combines with J gene TRBJ2-5; 11 bases are a match to TRBD1. CDR3 length: 14 residues. V was pared by 5 bases and J by 6 bases, with 5 bases of the junction left unmatched. Germline V lookup: CDR1 SGHDT, CDR2 FRDEAV. The CDR3 DNA, read in part, is TGTGCCAGCAGACCCGGGACAGGGGGGGACACCCAGTAC. Its translation: CASRPGTGGDTQY. The entire CDR3 protein reads CASRPGTGGDTQYF.

With regard to this clone: Genes here carry mouse names. The read gets to within 1 residue of the CDR3 end, and the germline J gene fills in the rest. This chain links TRBV19 with TRBJ2-4; 8 positions agree with TRBD2. V shed 5 bases and J 1 base; nucleotides not matched to a gene: 3. Germline V lookup: CDR1 FNHDT, CDR2 SITEND (reference sequence). This CDR3 is 14 amino acids long. The CDR3 is CASSPDWGQNTLYF. CDR3 bases read: TGTGCCAGCAGCCCGGACTGGGGTCAAAACACCTTGTAC.

As regards this clone: Gene names and germline match the mouse. With the read ending 1 residue before the CDR3 end, the germline J gene is used to fill in that end. V and J are TRBV26 and TRBJ2-5; 10 positions match TRBD1. The CDR3 runs to 15 residues. Germline V gene data show CDR1 as KGHPV and CDR2 as FQNQEV (reference sequence). The junction had 6 bases not matched to a gene; V was cut back by 6 bases and J by 3 bases. CDR3 region: CASSWTGGGQDTQYF. The CDR3 bases that were read are TGTGCCAGCAGCTGGACAGGGGGAGGGCAAGACACCCAGTAC.

This clone was seen a single time. The germline and genes are mouse ones. The observed sequence ends 1 residue before the CDR3 terminus, with the missing tail filled in from the germline J gene. The chain links TRBV12-2 to TRBJ2-5; D call uncertain. V gave up 0 bases and J gave up 3 bases, with 6 bases separating them. This CDR3 comprises 13 residues. Germline lookup yields CDR1 SGHLS and CDR2 HYDKME. Partial CDR3 DNA: TGTGCCAGCTCTCTCGGGCCGCAAGACACCCAGTAC. Its protein is CASSLGPQDTQY. The whole CDR3 region reads CASSLGPQDTQYF.

Turning to this clone: The gene names given are mouse names. With the read ending 1 residue before the CDR3 end, the germline J gene is used to fill in that end. This chain uses TRBV13-2 with TRBJ1-1; D not certain. The CDR3 has 12 residues. Trimming pared 2 bases from V and 4 bases from J, leaving 6 bases between. Germline V gene sequence: CDR1 NNHNN, CDR2 SYGAGS (reference sequence). CDR3 bases read: TGTGCCAGCGGTGACCAATCCACAGAAGTCTTC. Protein sequence: CASGDQSTEVF. In full, the CDR3 reads CASGDQSTEVFF.

Comments on this clone: Mouse gene names apply. The CDR3 goes on 1 residue after the read ends, and that part is filled in from the germline J gene. V and J are TRBV3 and TRBJ1-1; TRBD1 matches 7 bases. V lost 4 bases, J lost 0 bases, and 5 bases stayed unmatched. This CDR3 region has 15 residues. Germline CDR1 and CDR2: SNHLY and FYNGKV (reference sequence). The CDR3 loop reads CASSSTGAANTEVFF. The CDR3 bases that were read are TGTGCCAGCAGCTCCACAGGGGCCGCAAACACAGAAGTCTTC.

This clone was counted only a few times. Germline and genes: mouse. The read finishes 1 residue shy of the CDR3 end, and the germline J gene is used to complete it. The J gene is TRBJ2-3, the V gene TRBV13-3; 7 bases map to TRBD2. The length of the CDR3 is 14 residues. Looked up from germline, CDR1 is NNHDY and CDR2 is SYVADS. V lost 2 bases to trimming and J lost 3 bases; unmatched junction nucleotides: 3. CDR3: CASSDWGKAETLYF. Partial CDR3 DNA: TGTGCCAGCAGTGACTGGGGGAAGGCAGAAACGCTGTAT.

A note on this clone: The germline and genes are mouse ones. The read falls 1 residue short of the CDR3 end, and the missing part is taken from the germline J gene. V usage is TRBV1 and J usage is TRBJ1-1, with 7 positions matching TRBD1. V was pared by 6 bases and J by 5 bases, with 6 bases of the junction left unmatched. Germline CDR1 and CDR2: NSQYPW and LRSPGD (reference sequence). The CDR3 covers 13 residues. CDR3 protein: CTCRDNRGTEVFF. Partial CDR3 DNA: TGCACCTGCAGGGATAACAGGGGAACAGAAGTCTTC.

About this clone: The gene names here belong to mouse. The read falls 1 residue short of the CDR3 end, and the missing part is taken from the germline J gene. The chain couples TRBV16 to TRBJ1-1; D not certain. This CDR3 has 13 amino acids. Germline lookup yields CDR1 SGHSA and CDR2 FRNQAP. V was shortened by 4 bases and J by 0 bases, with 6 bases between the two germline ends. This CDR3 reads CASSSNANTEVFF. The part of the CDR3 DNA that was read is TGTGCAAGCAGCTCCAATGCAAACACAGAAGTCTTC.

The sample holds a few counts of this clone. These gene names are mouse names. The read is 1 residue too short to cover the CDR3 end, so that end is filled in from the germline J gene. The rearrangement joins TRBV26 to TRBJ1-3; D unclear. The germline V and J ends were trimmed by 0 bases and 0 bases, with 3 bases remaining between them. CDR1 is KGHPV, CDR2 FQNQEV, per germline (reference sequence). This CDR3 is 14 amino acids long. Incomplete CDR3 DNA: TGTGCCAGCAGTCTGTCGGTTTCTGGAAATACGCTCTAT. It is translated as CASSLSVSGNTLY. The complete CDR3 reads CASSLSVSGNTLYF.

On this clone itself: Gene names denote mouse genes. The CDR3 here is CASSFNSDYTF. Incomplete CDR3 DNA: TGTGCCAGCAGCTTCAACTCCGACTACACC. The chain recombines TRBV3 with TRBJ1-2; D remains unclear. The DNA ends 1 residue before the CDR3 does, and the rest of the CDR3 is filled in from the germline J gene. The V end lost 3 bases, the J end lost 2 bases, and 1 base lay between the germline ends. From germline, CDR1 is SNHLY and CDR2 FYNGKV (reference sequence). There are 11 residues in the CDR3.

About this clone: All gene names here are mouse names. The read ends 1 residue early relative to the CDR3; the germline J gene fills the gap. The gene calls are TRBV13-2 and TRBJ1-3; 8 bases agree with TRBD1. J gave up 3 bases and V 6 bases, and 5 bases lay outside the gene matches. The length of the CDR3 is 14 residues. Germline V gene sequence: CDR1 NNHNN, CDR2 SYGAGS (reference sequence). The CDR3 spells CASARTGIGNTLYF. CDR3 DNA, as far as it was read: TGTGCCAGCGCCCGGACAGGGATTGGAAATACGCTCTAT.

This clone was seen only once. The genes and germline here are from mouse. The read terminates 1 residue ahead of where the CDR3 ends, so the germline J gene completes it. The genes are TRBV15 and TRBJ1-1, with D hard to call. Deletions cut 1 base from V and 1 base from J, with 7 bases between. Germline V gene lookup returns CDR1 SGHND and CDR2 FRSKSL. The CDR3 contains 14 residues. CDR3 DNA (partial): TGTGCCAGCAGTTTAGGTCAGCAAAACACAGAAGTCTTC. This encodes CASSLGQQNTEVF. The full CDR3 protein is CASSLGQQNTEVFF. The whole variable domain, remainder taken from reference TRBV15 and TRBJ1-1, is DAGVTQTPRHEVAEKGQTIILKCEPVSGHNDLFWYRQTKIQGLELLSYFRSKSLMEDGGAFKDRFKAEMLNSSFSTLKIQPTEPKDSAVYLCASSLGQQNTEVFFGKGTRLTVV.

Concerning this clone: An end of the junction differs from the germline gene, which may be a read error. The gene names given are mouse names. The observed sequence ends 1 residue before the CDR3 terminus, with the missing tail filled in from the germline J gene. The chain couples TRBV20 to TRBJ2-5; D not resolved. The CDR3 contains 12 residues. Per germline, CDR1 GFQATS and CDR2 STVNSAI. CDR3 residues: CGARWQQDAQYF. CDR3 bases read: TGTGGTGCTAGGTGGCAACAAGACGCCCAGTAC.

About this clone itself: Gene names follow the mouse nomenclature. The observed sequence ends 1 residue before the CDR3 terminus, with the missing tail filled in from the germline J gene. This sequence joins TRBV1 and TRBJ1-1, with D possibly being TRBD1 (5 bases). V lost 2 bases to trimming and J lost 4 bases, with 8 bases between them. This CDR3 is built from 13 residues. The germline V gene encodes CDR1 NSQYPW and CDR2 LRSPGD (reference sequence). The CDR3 DNA, read in part, is TGCACCTGCAGTGCACGGCAGGGCACAGAAGTCTTC. This codes for CTCSARQGTEVF. The whole CDR3 region reads CTCSARQGTEVFF.

Details on this clone: Germline and genes here are mouse. The read falls 1 residue short of the CDR3 end, and the missing part is taken from the germline J gene. The chain couples TRBV19 to TRBJ1-6; 7 bases match TRBD1. TRBJ1-6 qualifies as an ORF whose function is uncertain. Germline V gives CDR1 FNHDT, CDR2 SITEND (reference sequence). The CDR3 extends over 14 amino acids. With 2 bases clipped from V and 7 bases from J, the junction kept 3 bases outside the gene matches. Partial CDR3 DNA: TGTGCCAGCAGTATCCCAGGGGGGAATTCGCCCCTCTAC. This translates into CASSIPGGNSPLY. The whole CDR3 protein reads CASSIPGGNSPLYF.